This TCR beta chain was retrieved from a study of OX40 agonist ivuxolimab in advanced cancers. The wider study: The patients received agonistic anti-OX40 (CD134) antibody ivuxolimab. Under the entry rules, prior anti-PD-1, anti-PD-L1 or anti-CTLA-4 therapy was allowed, and 40% had some.

In germline, CDR1 is MNHNY, CDR2 SVGAGI (reference sequence). The length of the CDR3 is 15 residues. V was shortened by 6 bases and J by 1 base, with 15 bases between the two germline ends. Profiling relied on immunoSEQ multiplex PCR, and the TCRdb table lists in-frame clones only, not all of them. The table has roughly 80,000 clones, around 86% seen once. The clonotype was recovered from an adult with an advanced solid tumor such as melanoma, head and neck, liver or kidney cancer. V is TRBV6-6 and J is TRBJ2-5; maybe TRBD1 (5 bases). Source: CD4+ or CD8+ T cells sorted from blood, taken in a trial of the OX40 agonist ivuxolimab. CDR3 DNA sequence: TGTGCCAGCAGCTCACCGCAGGGCCCCCAAGAGACCCAGTACTTC. It yields the protein CASSSPQGPQETQYF.